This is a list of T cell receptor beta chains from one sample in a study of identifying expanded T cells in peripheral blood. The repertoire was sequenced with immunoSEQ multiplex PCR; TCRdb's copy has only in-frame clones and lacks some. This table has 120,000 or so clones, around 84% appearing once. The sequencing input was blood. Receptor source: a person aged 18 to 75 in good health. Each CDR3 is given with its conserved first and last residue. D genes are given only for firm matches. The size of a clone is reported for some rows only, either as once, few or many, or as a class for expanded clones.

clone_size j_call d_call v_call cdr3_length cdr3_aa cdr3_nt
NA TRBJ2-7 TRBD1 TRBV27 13 CASSSGTGYEQYF TGTGCCAGCAGTTCCGGGACAGGGTACGAGCAGTACTTC
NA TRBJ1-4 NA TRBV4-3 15 CASSQEWPGDEKLFF TGCGCCAGCAGCCAAGAATGGCCGGGGGATGAAAAACTGTTTTTT
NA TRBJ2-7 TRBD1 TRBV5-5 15 CASSNWTGGGYEQYF TGTGCCAGCAGCAACTGGACAGGGGGAGGTTACGAGCAGTACTTC
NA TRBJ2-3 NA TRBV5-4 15 CASSFGSNLGDTQYF TGTGCCAGCAGCTTCGGGTCTAACCTGGGGGATACGCAGTATTTT
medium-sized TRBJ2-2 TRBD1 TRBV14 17 CASSLDRGPSVVGELFF TGTGCCAGCAGCCTGGACAGGGGGCCGTCGGTTGTCGGGGAGCTGTTTTTT
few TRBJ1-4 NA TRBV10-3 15 CAISDSTGPNEKLFF TGTGCCATCAGTGACTCGACCGGGCCTAATGAAAAACTGTTTTTT
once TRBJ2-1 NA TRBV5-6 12 CASSSRYNEQFF TGTGCCAGCAGCTCGCGGTACAATGAGCAGTTCTTC
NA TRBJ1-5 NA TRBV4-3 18 CASSQDITRHSSNQPQHF TGCGCCAGCAGCCAAGATATTACGAGACATAGTAGCAATCAGCCCCAGCATTTT
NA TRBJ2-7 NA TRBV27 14 CASSLSGTSYEQYF TGTGCCAGCAGCTTATCCGGGACATCCTACGAGCAGTACTTC
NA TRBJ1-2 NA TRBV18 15 CASSPGVPGDYGYTF TGTGCCAGCTCACCAGGTGTGCCGGGGGACTATGGCTACACCTTC
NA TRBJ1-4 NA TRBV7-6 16 CASSSRTVTGGEKLFF TGTGCCAGCAGCTCCAGGACAGTCACCGGCGGAGAAAAACTGTTTTTT
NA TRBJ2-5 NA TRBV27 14 CASSSVLDRETQYF TGTGCCAGCAGTTCAGTACTTGACAGGGAGACCCAGTACTTC
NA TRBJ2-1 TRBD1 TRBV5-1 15 CASKLQGAPYNEQFF TGCGCCAGCAAACTTCAGGGGGCCCCCTACAATGAGCAGTTCTTC
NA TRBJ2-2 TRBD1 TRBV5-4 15 CASSPTGGLDGELFF TGTGCCAGCAGCCCAACAGGGGGCCTGGACGGGGAGCTGTTTTTT
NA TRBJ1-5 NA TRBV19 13 CASSISPYQPQHF TGTGCCAGTAGTATCTCCCCGTATCAGCCCCAGCATTTT
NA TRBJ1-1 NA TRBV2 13 CASSRGRSREAFF TGTGCCAGCAGCCGGGGACGGTCACGTGAAGCTTTCTTT
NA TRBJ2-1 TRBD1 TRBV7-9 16 CASSLSQGAIPNEQFF TGTGCCAGCAGCTTAAGTCAGGGGGCGATCCCCAATGAGCAGTTCTTC
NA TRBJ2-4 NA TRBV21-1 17 CASSKAEAELAKNIQYF TGTGCCAGCAGCAAAGCCGAGGCTGAACTAGCCAAAAACATTCAGTACTTC
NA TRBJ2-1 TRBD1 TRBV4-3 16 CASSFTGTGFWNEQFF TGCGCCAGCAGCTTTACCGGGACAGGGTTTTGGAATGAGCAGTTCTTC
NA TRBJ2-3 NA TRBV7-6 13 CASSLAHIDTQYF TGTGCCAGCAGCTTAGCTCACATAGATACGCAGTATTTT
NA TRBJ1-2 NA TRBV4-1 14 CASSQDKGDGGYTF TGCGCCAGCAGCCAAGATAAGGGAGACGGAGGCTACACCTTC
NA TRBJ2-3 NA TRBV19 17 CASSRALPIDSTDTQYF TGTGCCAGTAGTCGGGCGTTGCCGATTGATAGCACAGATACGCAGTATTTT
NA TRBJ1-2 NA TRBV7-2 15 CASSLDRGANYGYTF TGTGCCAGCAGCTTAGACCGGGGAGCTAACTATGGCTACACCTTC
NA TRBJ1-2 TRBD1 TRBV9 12 CASSGTGDGYTF TGTGCCAGCAGCGGTACAGGGGACGGCTACACCTTC
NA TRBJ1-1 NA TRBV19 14 CASSIRGFNTEAFF TGTGCCAGTAGTATCCGAGGGTTCAACACTGAAGCTTTCTTT
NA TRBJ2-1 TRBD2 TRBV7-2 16 CASSNALAGGYNEQFF TGTGCCAGCAGCAACGCACTAGCGGGGGGGTACAATGAGCAGTTCTTC
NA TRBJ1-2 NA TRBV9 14 CASSVGEGGSGYTF TGTGCCAGCAGCGTAGGAGAAGGAGGGTCGGGCTACACCTTC
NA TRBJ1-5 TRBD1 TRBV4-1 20 CASSQDPRFGGTEPNQPQHF TGCGCCAGCAGCCAAGATCCGCGCTTCGGGGGGACAGAACCGAATCAGCCCCAGCATTTT
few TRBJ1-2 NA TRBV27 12 CASGGARGGYTF TGTGCCAGCGGCGGGGCCCGAGGGGGCTACACCTTC
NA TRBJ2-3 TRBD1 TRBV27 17 CASSYYSGGVGTDTQYF TGTGCCAGCAGTTACTATTCAGGGGGTGTTGGAACAGATACGCAGTATTTT
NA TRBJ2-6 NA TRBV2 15 CASSETISGANVLTF TGTGCCAGCAGTGAGACCATCTCTGGGGCCAACGTCCTGACTTTC
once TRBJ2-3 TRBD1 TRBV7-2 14 CASSLDRERYTQYF TGTGCCAGCAGCTTGGACAGGGAACGGTATACGCAGTATTTT
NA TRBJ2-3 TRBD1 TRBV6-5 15 CASSYSRDRVDTQYF TGTGCCAGCAGTTACTCCCGGGACAGGGTTGATACGCAGTATTTT
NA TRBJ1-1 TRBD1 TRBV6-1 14 CASSETGGRTEAFF TGTGCCAGCAGTGAAACAGGGGGGAGGACTGAAGCTTTCTTT
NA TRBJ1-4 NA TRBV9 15 CASSVDSGRFEKLFF TGTGCCAGCAGCGTAGATTCTGGCAGATTCGAAAAACTGTTTTTT
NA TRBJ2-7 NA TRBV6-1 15 CASSATLDGTYEQYF TGTGCCAGCAGCGCGACCTTGGACGGGACCTACGAGCAGTACTTC
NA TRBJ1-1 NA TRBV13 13 CASSGGTRTEAFF TGTGCCAGCAGCGGGGGGACACGGACTGAAGCTTTCTTT
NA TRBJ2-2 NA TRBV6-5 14 CASSFTRYTGELFF TGTGCCAGCAGTTTTACTAGATACACCGGGGAGCTGTTTTTT
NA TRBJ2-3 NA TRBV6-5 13 CASSRDPGDTQYF TGTGCCAGCAGTCGGGACCCGGGAGATACGCAGTATTTT
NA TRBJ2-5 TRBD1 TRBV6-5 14 CASSQDRDLTKLHF TGTGCCAGCAGCCAGGACAGGGACCTAACGAAACTGCACTTC
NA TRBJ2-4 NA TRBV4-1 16 CASSQGAGTVKNIQYF TGCGCCAGCAGCCAAGGTGCGGGGACTGTCAAAAACATTCAGTACTTC
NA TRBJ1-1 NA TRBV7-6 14 CASSLVTGNTEAFF TGTGCCAGCAGCTTAGTTACAGGGAACACTGAAGCTTTCTTT
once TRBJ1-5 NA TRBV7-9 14 CASSLVDANQPQHF TGTGCCAGCAGCTTAGTAGACGCCAATCAGCCCCAGCATTTT
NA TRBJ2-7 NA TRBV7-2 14 CASSLNPSSYEQYF TGTGCCAGCAGCTTAAATCCGAGCTCCTACGAGCAGTACTTC
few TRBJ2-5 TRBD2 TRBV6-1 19 CASSEATSGGAWDPETQYF TGTGCCAGCAGTGAAGCAACTAGCGGGGGGGCCTGGGATCCAGAGACCCAGTACTTC
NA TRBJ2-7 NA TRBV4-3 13 CASSQETGHEQYF TGCGCCAGCAGCCAGGAGACAGGCCACGAGCAGTACTTC
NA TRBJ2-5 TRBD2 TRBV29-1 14 CSAPGLAGGETQYF TGCAGCGCGCCTGGACTAGCTGGGGGAGAGACCCAGTACTTC
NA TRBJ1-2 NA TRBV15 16 CATSRGGTEKIYGYTF TGTGCCACCAGCAGAGGAGGAACAGAGAAGATCTATGGCTACACCTTC
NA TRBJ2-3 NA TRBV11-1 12 CASSYFTDTQYF TGTGCCAGCAGCTACTTCACAGATACGCAGTATTTT